What follows describes a single T cell receptor beta chain. Clinical histories supplied by participants themselves formed the basis of cohort assignment. These data are taken from a study of blood T cell repertoires in COVID-19. Study background: There were acute and convalescent COVID-19 samples, and they came from the United States, Italy and Spain. The analysed material was cDNA or gDNA that came from T cells, B-cell-depleted T cells, or PBMCs.

The length of the CDR3 is 12 residues. The germline gives CDR1 SGHAT, CDR2 FQNNGV. Trimming pared 5 bases from V and 5 bases from J, leaving 9 bases between. Data came from immunoSEQ multiplex PCR; TCRdb stores just in-frame clones and leaves some out. The sample consists of 300,000 to 400,000 clones, around 90% of them appearing once. The sequenced sample consisted of PBMCs or T cells enriched from blood (not recorded which). This chain links TRBV11-2 with TRBJ2-5; D gene unclear. This receptor was taken from a man in his sixties who had recovered from COVID-19. CDR3 amino acids: CASSPLRETQYF. The CDR3, as DNA: TGTGCCAGCAGCCCCCTCAGGGAGACCCAGTACTTC.